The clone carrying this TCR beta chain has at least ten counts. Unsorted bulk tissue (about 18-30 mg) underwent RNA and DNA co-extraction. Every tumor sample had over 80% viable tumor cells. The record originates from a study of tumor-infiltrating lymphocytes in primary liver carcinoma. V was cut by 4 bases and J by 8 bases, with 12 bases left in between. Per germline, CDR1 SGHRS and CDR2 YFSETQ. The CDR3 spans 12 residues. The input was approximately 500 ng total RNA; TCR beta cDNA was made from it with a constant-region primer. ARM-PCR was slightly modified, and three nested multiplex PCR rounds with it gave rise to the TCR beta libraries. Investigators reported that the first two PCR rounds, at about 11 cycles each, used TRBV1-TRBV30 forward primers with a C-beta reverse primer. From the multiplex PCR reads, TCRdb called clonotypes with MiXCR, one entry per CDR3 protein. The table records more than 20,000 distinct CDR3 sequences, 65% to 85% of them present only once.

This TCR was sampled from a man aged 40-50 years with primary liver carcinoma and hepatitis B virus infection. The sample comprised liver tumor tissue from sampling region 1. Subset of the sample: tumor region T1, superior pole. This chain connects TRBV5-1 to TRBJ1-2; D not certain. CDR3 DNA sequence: TGCGCCAGCAGCGACGACGCGGGGGGCTACACCTTC. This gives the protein CASSDDAGGYTF.